Each of the 14 T cell receptor beta chains below was sequenced from the same sample in a study of cytomegalovirus exposure and HLA in healthy donors (dated by TCRdb to 2015 to 2018). The library was produced with the immunoSEQ multiplex PCR assay. The multiplex PCR relied on a mix of 60 forward primers for TCR Vbeta segments and 13 reverse primers for TCR Jbeta segments. Not all clones reach the TCRdb copy of this immuneACCESS table, which keeps in-frame sequences only. Checked studies attribute under half of the gap to unresolved V genes and leave the rest unexplained. The sample has around 190,000 clones on record, roughly 82% of them singletons. The biggest ten clones account for about 0.5% of the sample. The sample taken for sequencing was PBMCs. The receptors derive from a woman in her 50s in good health and CMV-seronegative.

The chain links TRBV6-6 to TRBJ2-7, with D tentatively TRBD2 (6 bases). The V and J ends lost 7 bases and 2 bases respectively, with 15 bases between them. This CDR3 is built from 14 residues. Germline lookup yields CDR1 MNHNY and CDR2 SVGAGI (reference sequence). The CDR3 loop reads CASTRDSSAYEQYF. CDR3 sequence (DNA): TGTGCCAGCACCCGGGACTCTAGTGCCTACGAGCAGTACTTC.

This clone was seen a handful of times. V is TRBV5-4 and J is TRBJ1-2; unclear D gene. The CDR3 loop spans 13 amino acids. Trimming stripped 5 bases from V and 3 bases from J, with 11 bases between. Germline V gives CDR1 SGHNT, CDR2 YYREEE (reference sequence). CDR3 protein: CASSSDTYYGYTF. The CDR3, as DNA: TGTGCCAGCAGTTCAGACACCTACTATGGCTACACCTTC.

The CDR3 DNA is TGTGCCAGTAGTGGGGGGTTTTGGTCCTCTGCTAACTATGGCTACACCTTC. Translated, it gives CASSGGFWSSANYGYTF. The chain couples TRBV19 to TRBJ1-2; a weak D match, TRBD1 (5 bases). Germline V gene data show CDR1 as LNHDA and CDR2 as SQIVND (reference sequence). CDR3 length: 17 residues. The V and J ends lost 5 bases and 0 bases respectively, with 19 bases between them.

The V call is TRBV5-1, the J call TRBJ2-1; 9 positions match TRBD1. The CDR3 length is 15 residues. Per the germline V gene, CDR1 is SGHRS and CDR2 is YFSETQ. J was trimmed by 8 bases and V by 0 bases; bases with no gene match: 6. CDR3 coding DNA: TGCGCCAGCAGCTTGGGGGACAGGGCTTGGGATGAGCAGTTCTTC. Its translation: CASSLGDRAWDEQFF.

The chain combines TRBV12-5 with TRBJ2-3, with 10 bases aligning to TRBD2. V lost 3 bases to trimming and J lost 5 bases; unmatched junction nucleotides: 5. The germline gives CDR1 LGHNT, CDR2 FRNRAP. This CDR3 contains 15 residues. DNA of the CDR3: TGTGCTAGTGGTTTTGGCCGGACTAGCGGAGATACGCAGTATTTT. Amino acid sequence: CASGFGRTSGDTQYF.

A single count supports this clone. The CDR3: CASSVGQGVPNEKLFF. The DNA of the CDR3 is TGTGCCAGCAGCGTAGGGCAGGGGGTACCTAATGAAAAACTGTTTTTT. This chain uses TRBV9 with TRBJ1-4, with 7 bases that match TRBD1. Germline trimming cut 0 bases from V and 3 bases from J; bases unmatched to any gene: 5. The CDR3 runs to 16 residues. Germline V gene sequence: CDR1 SGDLS, CDR2 YYNGEE. The variable domain in full, with the rest retrieved from reference TRBV9 and TRBJ1-4, is DSGVTQTPKHLITATGQRVTLRCSPRSGDLSVYWYQQSLDQGLQFLIQYYNGEERAKGNILERFSAQQFPDLHSELNLSSLELGDSALYFCASSVGQGVPNEKLFFGSGTQLSVL.

The chain couples TRBV4-1 to TRBJ2-5; D gene ambiguous. Deletions cut 4 bases from V and 5 bases from J, with 11 bases between. Germline CDR1 is MGHRA and CDR2 is YSYEKL. The CDR3 contains 13 residues. The CDR3 nucleotides read TGCGCCAGCAGCCCGAACGTGCGGGAGACCCAGTACTTC. As protein: CASSPNVRETQYF.

This chain uses TRBV28 with TRBJ2-5; D call uncertain. CDR1 is MDHEN and CDR2 is SYDVKM in the germline V gene. V dropped 2 bases and J dropped 3 bases, with 7 bases sitting between them. CDR3 length: 13 amino acids. Written as DNA, the CDR3 is TGTGCCAGCAGTTTAGGCCTGAAAGAGACCCAGTACTTC. This sequence encodes CASSLGLKETQYF.

The chain employs TRBV6-5 and TRBJ2-7, with D possibly matching TRBD1 (5 bases). Trimming cost V 7 bases and J 5 bases, with 21 bases left between them. Germline V lookup: CDR1 MNHEY, CDR2 SVGAGI. The CDR3 covers 15 residues. CDR3 sequence (DNA): TGTGCCAGCACCTACTCGTCCCAGGGTGTACACGAGCAGTACTTC. It specifies CASTYSSQGVHEQYF.

The gene calls are TRBV6-5 and TRBJ2-7; tentative D call: TRBD2 (5 bases). The CDR3 covers 12 residues. V was shortened by 4 bases and J by 6 bases, with 10 bases between the two germline ends. The germline CDR1 and CDR2 sequences are MNHEY and SVGAGI. The CDR3 nucleotides are TGTGCCAGCAGTTTCGGACTTAGCGAGCAGTACTTC. Translation gives CASSFGLSEQYF.

The gene calls are TRBV7-8 and TRBJ2-5; 14 positions match TRBD2. CDR1 and CDR2 from the germline V gene are SGHVS and FQNEAQ. Germline trimming cut 4 bases from V and 5 bases from J; bases unmatched to any gene: 12. The length of the CDR3 is 18 residues. CDR3 sequence (DNA): TGTGCCAGCAGCTCCACCAGACTAGCGGGGGGGCGGAGGGAGACCCAGTACTTC. It encodes CASSSTRLAGGRRETQYF.

This chain uses TRBV6-1 with TRBJ2-5, with 12 bases aligning to TRBD2. CDR1 MNHNS and CDR2 SASEGT come from the germline V gene. The V and J ends lost 7 bases and 4 bases, in that order; junction bases with no gene match: 4. The CDR3 runs to 14 residues. DNA of the CDR3: TGTGCCAGCATTCCGGGACTAGCGGGAGAGACCCAGTACTTC. Translation: CASIPGLAGETQYF.

The chain combines TRBV29-1 with TRBJ1-3, with D possibly being TRBD1 (6 bases). The CDR3 is made up of 14 amino acids. CDR1 and CDR2 (germline): SQVTM, ANQGSEA. V was shortened by 1 base and J by 8 bases, with 15 bases between the two germline ends. CDR3 sequence (DNA): TGCAGCGTTGAAGGGGGGCCCATGAAAGACACCATATATTTT. Encoded protein: CSVEGGPMKDTIYF.

This chain links TRBV7-9 with TRBJ2-5, with D perhaps TRBD2 (5 bases). CDR1 SEHNR and CDR2 FQNEAQ come from the germline V gene (reference sequence). The CDR3 runs 15 residues. V lost 0 bases and J 4 bases, leaving 12 bases between the germline ends. This CDR3 is CASSLAGGRAETQYF. CDR3 in DNA: TGTGCCAGCAGCTTAGCAGGTGGGCGGGCAGAGACCCAGTACTTC. Together with reference TRBV7-9 and TRBJ2-5, the CDR3 gives the full variable domain: DTGVSQNPRHKITKRGQNVTFRCDPISEHNRLYWYRQTLGQGPEFLTYFQNEAQLEKSRLLSDRFSAERPKGSFSTLEIQRTEQGDSAMYLCASSLAGGRAETQYFGPGTRLLVL.